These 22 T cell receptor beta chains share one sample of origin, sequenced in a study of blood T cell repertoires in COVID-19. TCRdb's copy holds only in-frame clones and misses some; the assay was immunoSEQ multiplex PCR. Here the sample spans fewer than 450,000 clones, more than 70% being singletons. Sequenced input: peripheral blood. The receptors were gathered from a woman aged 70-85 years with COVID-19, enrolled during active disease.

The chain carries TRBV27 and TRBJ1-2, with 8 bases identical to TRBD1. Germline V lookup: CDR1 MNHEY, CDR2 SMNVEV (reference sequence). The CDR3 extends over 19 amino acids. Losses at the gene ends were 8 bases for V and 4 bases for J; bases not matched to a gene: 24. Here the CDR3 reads CASGHPLRTGKILGYGYTF. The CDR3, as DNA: TGTGCCAGCGGACACCCCCTAAGGACAGGGAAGATACTTGGCTATGGCTACACCTTC.

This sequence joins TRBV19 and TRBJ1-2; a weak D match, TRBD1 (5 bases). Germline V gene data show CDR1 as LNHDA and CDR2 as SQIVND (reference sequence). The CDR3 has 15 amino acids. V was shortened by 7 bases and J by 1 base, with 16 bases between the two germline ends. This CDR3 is CASTLRRGINYGYTF. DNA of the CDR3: TGTGCCAGTACCCTCCGTCGGGGGATTAACTATGGCTACACCTTC.

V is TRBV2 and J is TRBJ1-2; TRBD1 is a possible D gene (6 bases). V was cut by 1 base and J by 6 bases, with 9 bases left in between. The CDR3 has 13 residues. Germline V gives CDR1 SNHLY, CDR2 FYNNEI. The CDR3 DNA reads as TGTGCCAGCAGTGAAGGGGGGCAAAATGGCTACACCTTC. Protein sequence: CASSEGGQNGYTF.

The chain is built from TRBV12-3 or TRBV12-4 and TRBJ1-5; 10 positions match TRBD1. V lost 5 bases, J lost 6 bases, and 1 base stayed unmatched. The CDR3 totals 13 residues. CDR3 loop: CASSGTGVQPQHF. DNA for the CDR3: TGTGCCAGCAGTGGGACAGGGGTTCAGCCCCAGCATTTT.

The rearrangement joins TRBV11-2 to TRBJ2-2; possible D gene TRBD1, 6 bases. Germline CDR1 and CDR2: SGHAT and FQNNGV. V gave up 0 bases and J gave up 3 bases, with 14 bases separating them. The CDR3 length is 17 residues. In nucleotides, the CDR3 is TGTGCCAGCAGCTTAGACCTCTGGGCAGGGGACACCGGGGAGCTGTTTTTT. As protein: CASSLDLWAGDTGELFF.

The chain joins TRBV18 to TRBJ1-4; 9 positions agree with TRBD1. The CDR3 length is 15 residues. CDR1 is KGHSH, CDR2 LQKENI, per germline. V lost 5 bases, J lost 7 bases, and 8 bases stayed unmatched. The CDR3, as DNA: TGTGCCAGCTCAGCCCCGGGACAGGGCGCTGAAAAACTGTTTTTT. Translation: CASSAPGQGAEKLFF.

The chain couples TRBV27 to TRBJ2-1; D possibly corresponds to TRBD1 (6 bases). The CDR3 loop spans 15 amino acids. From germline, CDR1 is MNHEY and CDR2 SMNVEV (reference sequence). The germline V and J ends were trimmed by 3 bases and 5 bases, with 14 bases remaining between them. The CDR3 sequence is CASSLLGQRNNEQFF. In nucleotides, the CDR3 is TGTGCCAGCAGTTTGCTTGGACAGAGAAACAATGAGCAGTTCTTC.

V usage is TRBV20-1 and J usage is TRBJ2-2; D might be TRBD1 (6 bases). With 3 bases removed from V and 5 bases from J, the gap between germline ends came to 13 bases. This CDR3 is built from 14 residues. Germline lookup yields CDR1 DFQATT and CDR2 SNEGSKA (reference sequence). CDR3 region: CSASVVRGTGELFF. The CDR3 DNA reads TGCAGTGCTAGTGTAGTTAGGGGGACCGGGGAGCTGTTTTTT.

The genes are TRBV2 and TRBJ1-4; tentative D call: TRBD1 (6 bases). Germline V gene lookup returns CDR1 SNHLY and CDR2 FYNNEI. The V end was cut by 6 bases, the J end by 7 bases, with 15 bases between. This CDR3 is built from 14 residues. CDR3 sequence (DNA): TGTGCCAGCAGATGGACAGTCGGGACTGAAAAACTGTTTTTT. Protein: CASRWTVGTEKLFF.

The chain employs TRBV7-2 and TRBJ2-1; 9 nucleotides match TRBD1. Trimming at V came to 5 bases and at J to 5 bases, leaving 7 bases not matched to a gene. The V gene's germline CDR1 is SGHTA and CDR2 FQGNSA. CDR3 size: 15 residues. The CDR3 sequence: CASSQDRGRNNEQFF. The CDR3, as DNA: TGTGCCAGCAGCCAGGACAGGGGTCGGAACAATGAGCAGTTCTTC.

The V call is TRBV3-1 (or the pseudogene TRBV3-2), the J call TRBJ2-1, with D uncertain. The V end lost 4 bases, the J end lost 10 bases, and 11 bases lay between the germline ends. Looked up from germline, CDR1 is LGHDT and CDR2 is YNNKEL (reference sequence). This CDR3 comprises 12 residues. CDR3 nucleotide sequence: TGTGCCAGCAGCCCGTCTCTTTTGGAGCAGTTCTTC. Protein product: CASSPSLLEQFF.

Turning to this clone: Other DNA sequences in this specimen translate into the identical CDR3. CDR3 sequence reads: CASSRDRGNSPLHF. The CDR3, as DNA: TGCGCCAGCAGCAGGGACAGGGGAAATTCACCCCTCCACTTT. This chain connects TRBV5-1 to TRBJ1-6; 10 nucleotides line up with TRBD1. The germline gives CDR1 SGHRS, CDR2 YFSETQ. V lost 4 bases, J lost 7 bases, and 2 bases stayed unmatched. This CDR3 has 14 amino acids.

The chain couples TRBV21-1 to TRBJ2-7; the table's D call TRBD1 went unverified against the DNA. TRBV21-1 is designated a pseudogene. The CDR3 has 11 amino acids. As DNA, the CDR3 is TGTGCCACAGGACAGCCCTACGAGCAGTACTTC. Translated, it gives CATGQPYEQYF.

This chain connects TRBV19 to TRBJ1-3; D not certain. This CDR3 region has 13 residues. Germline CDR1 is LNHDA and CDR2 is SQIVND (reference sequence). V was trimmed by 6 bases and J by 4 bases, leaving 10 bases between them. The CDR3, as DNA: TGTGCCAGTAGCGACATATACGGAAACACCATATATTTT. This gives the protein CASSDIYGNTIYF.

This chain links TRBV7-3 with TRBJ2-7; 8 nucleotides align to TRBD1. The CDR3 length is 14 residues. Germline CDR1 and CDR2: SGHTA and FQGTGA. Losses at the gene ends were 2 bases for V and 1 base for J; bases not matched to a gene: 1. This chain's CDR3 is CASSLDRGSYEQYF. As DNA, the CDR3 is TGTGCCAGCAGCTTAGACAGGGGTTCCTACGAGCAGTACTTC.

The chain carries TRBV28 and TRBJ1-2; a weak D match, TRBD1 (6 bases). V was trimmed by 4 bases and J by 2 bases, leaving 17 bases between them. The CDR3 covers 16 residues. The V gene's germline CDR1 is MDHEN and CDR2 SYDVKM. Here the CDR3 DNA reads TGTGCCAGCAGTTCCACAAGGGGGGGGCAAAACTATGGCTACACCTTC. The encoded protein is CASSSTRGGQNYGYTF.

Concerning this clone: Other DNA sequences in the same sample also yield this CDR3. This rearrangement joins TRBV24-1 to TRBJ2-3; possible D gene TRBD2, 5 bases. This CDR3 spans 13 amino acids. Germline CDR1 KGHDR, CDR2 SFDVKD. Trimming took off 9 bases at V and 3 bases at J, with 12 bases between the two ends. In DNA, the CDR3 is TGTGCCACCCGACCCTCGGGGACAGATACGCAGTATTTT. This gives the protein CATRPSGTDTQYF.

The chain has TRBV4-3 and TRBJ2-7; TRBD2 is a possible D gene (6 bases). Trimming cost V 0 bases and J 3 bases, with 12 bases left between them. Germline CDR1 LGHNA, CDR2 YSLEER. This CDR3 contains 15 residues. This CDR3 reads CASSQENQGGYEQYF. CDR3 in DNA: TGCGCCAGCAGCCAAGAAAACCAGGGAGGCTACGAGCAGTACTTC.

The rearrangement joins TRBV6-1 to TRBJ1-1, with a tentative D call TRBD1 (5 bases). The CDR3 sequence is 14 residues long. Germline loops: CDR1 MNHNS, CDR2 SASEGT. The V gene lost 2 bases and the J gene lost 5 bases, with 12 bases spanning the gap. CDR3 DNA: TGTGCCAGCAGTGAATGGCAGGGTGCGACTGAAGCTTTCTTT. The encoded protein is CASSEWQGATEAFF.

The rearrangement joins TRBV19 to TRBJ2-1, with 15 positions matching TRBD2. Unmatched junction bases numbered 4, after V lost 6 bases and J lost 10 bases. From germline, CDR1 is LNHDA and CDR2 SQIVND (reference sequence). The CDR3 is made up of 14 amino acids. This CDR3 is CASRPGLAGGEQFF. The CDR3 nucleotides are TGTGCCAGTAGGCCGGGACTAGCGGGGGGAGAGCAGTTCTTC.

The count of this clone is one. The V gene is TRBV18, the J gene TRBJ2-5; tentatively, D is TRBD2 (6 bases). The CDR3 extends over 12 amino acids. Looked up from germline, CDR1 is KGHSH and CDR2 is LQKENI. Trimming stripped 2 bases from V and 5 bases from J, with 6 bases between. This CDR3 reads CASSPGGETQYF. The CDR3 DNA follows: TGTGCCAGCTCACCAGGAGGGGAGACCCAGTACTTC.

The CDR3 DNA is TGTGCCAGCACCCTAAGGGGGGGCTACGAGCAGTACTTC. Translated, it gives CASTLRGGYEQYF. The rearrangement uses TRBV6-5 and TRBJ2-7, with D tentatively TRBD2 (7 bases). Germline CDR1 is MNHEY and CDR2 is SVGAGI. This CDR3 contains 13 residues. Trimming left V 7 bases short and J 3 bases short, with 13 bases between.